The 12 T cell receptor beta chains given below trace back to one sample, sequenced in a study of cytomegalovirus exposure and HLA in healthy donors. Using immunoSEQ multiplex PCR, the repertoire was profiled, and TCRdb retains in-frame clones only, with some absent. Of approximately 200,000 clones in the sample, around 90% are singletons; the top ten hold around 1%. Specimen: PBMCs. The receptors derive from a woman younger than 30 in good health and CMV-seronegative.

The V and J genes are TRBV6-1 and TRBJ2-5; TRBD2 agrees at 7 bases. CDR3 length: 15 amino acids. CDR1 MNHNS and CDR2 SASEGT come from the germline V gene. After removal of 3 bases from V and 6 bases from J, the junction contained 10 bases not matched to a gene. The CDR3 sequence: CASSDGREWRQTQYF. The CDR3 DNA follows: TGTGCCAGCAGTGATGGGCGGGAGTGGCGCCAGACCCAGTACTTC.

This chain links TRBV5-1 with TRBJ1-2; 8 nucleotides agree with TRBD1. This CDR3 has 14 amino acids. The V segment lost 4 bases and the J segment 1 base; nucleotides outside the gene matches: 3. Germline CDR1 is SGHRS and CDR2 is YFSETQ. CDR3 nucleotides: TGCGCCAGCAGCCCGGGACAGGTTAACTATGGCTACACCTTC. Translating it yields CASSPGQVNYGYTF.

This chain links TRBV7-7 with TRBJ2-2; no clear D gene. The length of the CDR3 is 16 residues. Germline lookup yields CDR1 SSHAT and CDR2 FNYEAQ (reference sequence). V was pared by 1 base and J by 0 bases, with 9 bases between. The CDR3 DNA sequence: TGTGCCAGCAGCTTAGGTGTCAGGTCGAACACCGGGGAGCTGTTTTTT. It yields the protein CASSLGVRSNTGELFF.

The chain employs TRBV5-6 and TRBJ1-2; 8 bases agree with TRBD1. Germline CDR1 and CDR2: SGHDT and YYEEEE. This CDR3 has 13 amino acids. Unmatched junction bases numbered 5, after V lost 4 bases and J lost 6 bases. CDR3: CASSPRTGNGYTF. CDR3 bases: TGTGCCAGCAGCCCACGGACAGGGAATGGCTACACCTTC.

The chain uses TRBV5-8 and TRBJ1-1; D ambiguous. The CDR3 is 14 amino acids. The germline CDR1 and CDR2 sequences are SGHTS and YDEGEE. With 2 bases removed from V and 6 bases from J, the gap between germline ends came to 14 bases. CDR3 sequence reads: CASSFKGGSAEAFF. The CDR3 bases are TGTGCCAGCAGCTTCAAGGGAGGGTCCGCTGAAGCTTTCTTT.

The rearrangement joins TRBV15 to TRBJ2-2; 7 nucleotides agree with TRBD1. Trimming removed 8 bases from V and 0 bases from J; junction bases left unmatched: 6. The CDR3 extends over 15 amino acids. Germline V CDR1 and CDR2: LNHNV, YYDKDF (reference sequence). The CDR3 nucleotides read TGTGCCACCGGCTACAGGGGATCGAACACCGGGGAGCTGTTTTTT. It is translated as CATGYRGSNTGELFF.

This sequence joins TRBV28 and TRBJ2-7; 12 bases agree with TRBD2. From germline, CDR1 is MDHEN and CDR2 SYDVKM. Germline trimming cut 2 bases from V and 4 bases from J; bases unmatched to any gene: 9. The CDR3 contains 17 residues. The CDR3 nucleotides are TGTGCCAGCAGTTTAGGGCTAGCGGGAGGGCCGAGTTACGAGCAGTACTTC. Its protein is CASSLGLAGGPSYEQYF.

V is TRBV10-2 and J is TRBJ2-1; unclear D gene. V lost 3 bases to trimming and J lost 6 bases, with 12 bases between them. The CDR3 sequence is 14 residues long. Germline V gene sequence: CDR1 WSHSY, CDR2 SAAADI. The CDR3 is CASSDETSGNEQFF. The CDR3 DNA follows: TGCGCCAGCAGTGATGAGACTTCGGGCAATGAGCAGTTCTTC.

The V gene is TRBV11-3, the J gene TRBJ2-3; 7 nucleotides line up with TRBD2. The CDR3 runs 17 residues. V trimming: 2 bases; J trimming: 2 bases; junction bases outside the gene matches: 10. Germline assignment: CDR1 SGHNT and CDR2 YENEEA. The DNA for the CDR3 is TGTGCCAGCAGCTTACGGGCAGCGGGAAGCTACACAGATACGCAGTATTTT. Translating gives CASSLRAAGSYTDTQYF.

V gene TRBV30 combines with J gene TRBJ1-1, with 9 bases matching TRBD1. V shed 5 bases and J 4 bases; nucleotides not matched to a gene: 11. Germline V lookup: CDR1 GTSNPN, CDR2 SVGIG (reference sequence). The CDR3 has 15 residues. The CDR3 bases are TGTGCCTGGGACAGGGGGATTGGAGGGAGCACTGAAGCTTTCTTT. This gives the protein CAWDRGIGGSTEAFF.

The chain couples TRBV2 to TRBJ2-5; 7 bases are a match to TRBD1. This CDR3 contains 13 residues. Germline V gene data show CDR1 as SNHLY and CDR2 as FYNNEI. The J segment lost 4 bases and the V segment lost 7 bases, leaving 6 bases of the junction unmatched. The CDR3 nucleotides read TGTGCCAGCATGGTGGGACAGACAGAGACCCAGTACTTC. Protein sequence: CASMVGQTETQYF.

This clone was recorded only once. This chain connects TRBV6-1 to TRBJ1-5; a possible D gene is TRBD1 (6 bases). This CDR3 is built from 14 residues. Trimming removed 4 bases at V and 9 bases at J, with 16 bases between. CDR1 and CDR2 from the germline V gene are MNHNS and SASEGT. Here the CDR3 DNA reads TGTGCCAGCAGTGGGGTCGACAGGCCGCGGCCCCAGCATTTT. This encodes CASSGVDRPRPQHF.